These T cell receptor beta chains were read from a single sample in a study of OX40 agonist ivuxolimab in advanced cancers. Clones were read by immunoSEQ multiplex PCR, and TCRdb kept only the in-frame ones, dropping some. This sample has over 85,000 clones, with around nine tenths found just once. The sample here was CD4+ or CD8+ T cells sorted from blood, taken in a trial of the OX40 agonist ivuxolimab. Receptors originate from an adult with an advanced solid tumor such as melanoma, head and neck, liver or kidney cancer. The CDR3 runs from the conserved cysteine through the conserved F or W. The D gene is left open where the match is weak. Clone size appears in some rows only: once, few, many, or a class for an expanded clone.

>NA|TRBJ2-1|NA|TRBV5-1
TGCGCCAGCAGCTCCCCGGGACTTACTGTCAATGAGCAGTTCTTC
CASSSPGLTVNEQFF
>NA|TRBJ2-7|NA|TRBV7-6
TGTGCCAGCAGCTTAGTTAATACAGCCACCTACGAGCAGTACTTC
CASSLVNTATYEQYF
>NA|TRBJ1-4|once|TRBV18
TGTGCCAGCTCACCGAGACAGGCTATTAATGAAAAACTGTTTTTT
CASSPRQAINEKLFF
>TRBD2|TRBJ2-5|NA|TRBV28
TGTGCCAGCAGTTTACTAACAGCGGGAGTCACAGAGACCCAGTACTTC
CASSLLTAGVTETQYF
>NA|TRBJ2-1|NA|TRBV4-2
TGTGCCAGCAGCCATCCTGCGGGGGCCGATGAGCAGTTCTTC
CASSHPAGADEQFF
>NA|TRBJ1-5|NA|TRBV7-2
TGTGCCAGCAGCCTGGGAGGCATTGGCAATCAGCCCCAGCATTTT
CASSLGGIGNQPQHF
>NA|TRBJ1-1|NA|TRBV27
TGTGCCAGCAGTTTAGGGCAGGGGCGGGGAGCTTTCTTT
CASSLGQGRGAFF
>NA|TRBJ1-2|once|TRBV5-4
TGTGCCAGCAGCGCGGGAGACCTAGGCTATGGCTACACCTTC
CASSAGDLGYGYTF
>NA|TRBJ2-2|NA|TRBV6-1
TGTGCCAGCAGTGAATCTTTGGGGGCTTGGACCGGGGAGCTGTTTTTT
CASSESLGAWTGELFF
>TRBD1|TRBJ1-4|NA|TRBV18
TGTGCCAGCTCACCTGGGACAGCGCCACATGAAAAACTGTTTTTT
CASSPGTAPHEKLFF
>NA|TRBJ1-2|few|TRBV6-5
TGTGCCAGCAGCCCTACCACAGAGTATGGCTACACCTTC
CASSPTTEYGYTF
>TRBD1|TRBJ1-5|NA|TRBV19
TGTGCCAGTAGTGGGCTAGTGGACAGGCTCCGATCCCAGCATTTT
CASSGLVDRLRSQHF
>NA|TRBJ2-7|few|TRBV7-9
TGTGCCAGCAGCTTGGAGACAGACGGGAACGAGCAGTACTTC
CASSLETDGNEQYF
>NA|TRBJ1-2|few|TRBV7-9
TGTGCCAGCAGCTTAGCAGGGGATTTAGAAACCAACTATGGCTACACCTTC
CASSLAGDLETNYGYTF
>NA|TRBJ2-5|NA|TRBV7-2
TGTGCCAGCAGCCCGGAGGGCAGGCAAGAGACCCAGTACTTC
CASSPEGRQETQYF
>NA|TRBJ2-7|once|TRBV7-2
TGTGCCAGCAGCTTTCTAGAAAACTACGAGCAGTACTTC
CASSFLENYEQYF
>NA|TRBJ1-5|NA|TRBV5-1
TGCGCCAGCAGCATAGGACACTATAGCAATCAGCCCCAGCATTTT
CASSIGHYSNQPQHF
>NA|TRBJ1-3|NA|TRBV7-9
TGTGCCAGCAGCTCTGGAAACACCATATATTTT
CASSSGNTIYF
>NA|TRBJ2-2|NA|TRBV28
TGTGCCAGCAGTTTATGGGCAGGTCGGAGGAAGAACACCGGGGAGCTGTTTTTT
CASSLWAGRRKNTGELFF
>NA|TRBJ1-1|NA|TRBV7-2
TGTGCCAGCAGCATAGAGGGCGGATTGAACACTGAAGCTTTCTTT
CASSIEGGLNTEAFF
>TRBD1|TRBJ1-4|once|TRBV28
TGTGCCAGCAGCCAGGGGGGTGCGGGTGAAAAACTGTTTTTT
CASSQGGAGEKLFF
>NA|TRBJ2-5|NA|TRBV6-5
TGTGCCAGCAGTTACTCGATGGCGGGGCTGGAGACCCAGTACTTC
CASSYSMAGLETQYF
>TRBD1|TRBJ2-1|NA|TRBV11-2
TGTGCCAGCAGCTTAAACAGGGGTCACAATGAGCAGTTCTTC
CASSLNRGHNEQFF
>NA|TRBJ2-7|NA|TRBV9
TGTGCCAGCAGCCCAAGGGTAGGTTCGTCCTACGAGCAGTACTTC
CASSPRVGSSYEQYF
>NA|TRBJ2-7|NA|TRBV19
TGTGCCAGTAGTATCCCCGGGACAAGGACCCACGAGCAGTACTTC
CASSIPGTRTHEQYF
>TRBD2|TRBJ2-3|NA|TRBV27
TGTGCCAGCAGTTTGGGCGGGAGGGGTAGGGATACGCAGTATTTT
CASSLGGRGRDTQYF
>TRBD1|TRBJ1-2|NA|TRBV27
TGTGCCAGCAGTAGGGACAGGGGGGGGTATGGCTACACCTTC
CASSRDRGGYGYTF
>TRBD1|TRBJ2-7|NA|TRBV6-6
TGTGCCAGCAGCCCCGACAGGGGTCGTTCCTACGAGCAGTACTTC
CASSPDRGRSYEQYF
>NA|TRBJ2-7|NA|TRBV19
TGTGCCAGTAGTGCTACAGACGGGGGTCTCGACGAGCAGTACTTC
CASSATDGGLDEQYF
>NA|TRBJ1-5|NA|TRBV7-9
TGTGCCAGCAGCCTTTTAGGCGTGGGAAATCAGCCCCAGCATTTT
CASSLLGVGNQPQHF
>NA|TRBJ2-7|NA|TRBV14
TGTGCCAGCAGCCTGAGCTCCTACGAGCAGTACTTC
CASSLSSYEQYF
>NA|TRBJ2-2|few|TRBV6-4
TGTGCCAGCAGTAAAGAGGGGATAGCGGCAGCGGCCGGGGAGCTGTTTTTT
CASSKEGIAAAAGELFF
>NA|TRBJ2-1|once|TRBV28
TGTGCCAGCAGTCCCCTCAAAGTAATCTACAATGAGCAGTTCTTC
CASSPLKVIYNEQFF
>TRBD1|TRBJ2-1|NA|TRBV4-2
TGTGCCAGCAGCCCCCGCTCCGGGACAGGTAATGAGCAGTTCTTC
CASSPRSGTGNEQFF
>NA|TRBJ2-1|NA|TRBV18
TGTGCCAGCTCACAATTAGCTCCCGGGGATTTCCTAAATGAGCAGTTCTTC
CASSQLAPGDFLNEQFF
>NA|TRBJ2-2|NA|TRBV6-5
TGTGCCAGCAGTTACCCCAGGGGCGACACCGGGGAGCTGTTTTTT
CASSYPRGDTGELFF
>NA|TRBJ1-6|NA|TRBV7-2
TGTGCCAGCAGCTTACAGGGCTCCTATAATTCACCCCTCCACTTT
CASSLQGSYNSPLHF
>TRBD1|TRBJ2-7|NA|TRBV5-1
TGCGCCAGCAGCTTGGGACAGGGGGCTTACGAGCAGTACTTC
CASSLGQGAYEQYF
>NA|TRBJ2-3|NA|TRBV4-2
TGTGCCAGCAGCCAAGATAGGTACACAGATACGCAGTATTTT
CASSQDRYTDTQYF
>TRBD2|TRBJ2-5|NA|TRBV9
TGTGCCAGCAGCGCAACAGGACTAGCGGGGATGACCCAGTACTTC
CASSATGLAGMTQYF
>NA|TRBJ1-6|NA|TRBV7-2
TGTGCCAGCAGCTCGCACCCGCAGGCGAGCCAGAATTCACCCCTCCACTTT
CASSSHPQASQNSPLHF
>NA|TRBJ2-4|NA|TRBV15
TGTGCCACCAAGCAGGGCCAGCTAAGGGGAGACATTCAGTACTTC
CATKQGQLRGDIQYF
>TRBD2|TRBJ2-1|NA|TRBV9
TGTGCCAGCAGCGTAGCGGTTAGCGGGGGGGACAATGAGCAGTTCTTC
CASSVAVSGGDNEQFF
>NA|TRBJ2-1|NA|TRBV7-9
TGTGCCAGCAGCGTCTCGACAGTCGGTGAGCAGTTCTTC
CASSVSTVGEQFF
>NA|TRBJ1-5|NA|TRBV28
TGTGCCAGCAGTTTAGGGAATCAGCCCCAGCATTTT
CASSLGNQPQHF
>TRBD1|TRBJ1-5|NA|TRBV18
TGTGCCAGCTCACGACAGGGGGATAGCAATCAGCCCCAGCATTTT
CASSRQGDSNQPQHF
>NA|TRBJ2-5|NA|TRBV7-9
TGTGCCAGCAGCTTAATGGGGTACCAAGAGACCCAGTACTTC
CASSLMGYQETQYF
>NA|TRBJ1-1|once|TRBV4-2
TGTGCCAGCAGCCAAGTCGCCGGGAAAGAAGCTTTCTTT
CASSQVAGKEAFF